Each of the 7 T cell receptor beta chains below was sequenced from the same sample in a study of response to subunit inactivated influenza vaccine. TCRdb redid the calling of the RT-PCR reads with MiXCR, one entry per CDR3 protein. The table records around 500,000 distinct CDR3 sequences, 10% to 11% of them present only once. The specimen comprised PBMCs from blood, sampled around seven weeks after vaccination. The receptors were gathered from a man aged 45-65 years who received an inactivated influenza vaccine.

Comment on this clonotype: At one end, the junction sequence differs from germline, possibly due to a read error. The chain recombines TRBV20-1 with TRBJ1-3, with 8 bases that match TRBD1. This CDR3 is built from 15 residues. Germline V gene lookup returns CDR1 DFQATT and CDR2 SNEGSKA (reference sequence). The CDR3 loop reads CSTRETGDSGNTIYF. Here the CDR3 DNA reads TGCAGTACTAGAGAGACAGGGGACTCTGGAAACACCATATATTTT.

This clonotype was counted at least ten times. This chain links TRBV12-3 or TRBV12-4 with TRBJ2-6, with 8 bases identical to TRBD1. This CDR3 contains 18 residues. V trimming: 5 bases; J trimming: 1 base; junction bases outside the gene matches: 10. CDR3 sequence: CASSPRTGRISGANVLTF. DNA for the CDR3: TGTGCCAGCAGTCCAAGGACAGGGAGGATATCTGGGGCCAACGTCCTGACTTTC.

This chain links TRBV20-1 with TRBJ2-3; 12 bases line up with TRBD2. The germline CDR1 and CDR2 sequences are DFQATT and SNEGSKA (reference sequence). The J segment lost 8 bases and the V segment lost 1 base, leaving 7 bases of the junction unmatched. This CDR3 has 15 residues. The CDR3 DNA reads TGCAGTGCTAGAGTGGCTAGCGGGGGGGGGCCTACGCAGTATTTT. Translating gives CSARVASGGGPTQYF.

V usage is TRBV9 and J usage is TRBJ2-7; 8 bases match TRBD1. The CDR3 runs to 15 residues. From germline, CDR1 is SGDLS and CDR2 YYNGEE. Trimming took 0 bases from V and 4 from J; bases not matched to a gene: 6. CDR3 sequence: CASSVASGGGYEQYF. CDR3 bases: TGTGCCAGCAGCGTAGCATCAGGGGGCGGATACGAGCAGTACTTC.

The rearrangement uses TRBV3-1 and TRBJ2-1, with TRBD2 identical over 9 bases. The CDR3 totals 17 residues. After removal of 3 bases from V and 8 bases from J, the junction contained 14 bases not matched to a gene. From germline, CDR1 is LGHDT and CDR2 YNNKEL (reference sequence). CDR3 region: CASSHLITGSGRDEQFF. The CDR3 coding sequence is TGTGCCAGCAGCCATCTTATCACTGGTAGCGGGAGAGATGAGCAGTTCTTC.

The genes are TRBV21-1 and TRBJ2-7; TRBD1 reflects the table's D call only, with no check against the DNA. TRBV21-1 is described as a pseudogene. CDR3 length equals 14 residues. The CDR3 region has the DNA TGTGCCAGCGGTCGGGGGGGGGCGATCTACGAGCAGTACTTC. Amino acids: CASGRGGAIYEQYF.

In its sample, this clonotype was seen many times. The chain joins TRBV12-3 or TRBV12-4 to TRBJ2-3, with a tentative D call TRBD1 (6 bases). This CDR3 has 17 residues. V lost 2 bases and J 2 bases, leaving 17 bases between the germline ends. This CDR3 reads CASSLRGTPAPTDTQYF. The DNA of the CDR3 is TGTGCCAGCAGTTTAAGAGGGACACCGGCCCCCACAGATACGCAGTATTTT.